This T cell receptor beta chain was found in a study of long-term antiretroviral therapy in people with HIV. This clone occurred once. The run of the v3.0 immunoSEQ assay was at survey level. The target of sequencing was 40,000-50,000 T-cell genomes per sample. Clones were read by immunoSEQ multiplex PCR, and TCRdb kept only the in-frame ones, dropping some. The sample carries approximately 23,000 clones, 81% recorded once. Sequences were derived from unsorted PBMCs, sampled 1.5 years after starting antiretroviral therapy. This TCR was recovered from a man aged 30 to 45 with HIV.

CDR3 sequence (DNA): TGTGCCGCTGCTCGGGGGGGCTATGGCTATGGCTACACCTTC. Translating gives CAAARGGYGYGYTF. The chain couples TRBV6-5 to TRBJ1-2, with a weak D call TRBD1 (6 bases). The germline V gene has CDR1 MNHEY and CDR2 SVGAGI. The CDR3 totals 14 residues. V was shortened by 11 bases and J by 4 bases, with 20 bases between the two germline ends.